This entry lists 31 T cell receptor beta chains sequenced from one sample in a study of neurological immune-mediated disorders. TCRdb re-analysed the 5' RACE reads in MiXCR, keeping a single row per CDR3 protein. The sample lists about 66,000 distinct CDR3 sequences; about 4% were seen once. Sequencing was done on a sample of PBMCs. The receptors were gathered from a man in his thirties or forties with multiple sclerosis.

This clonotype has at least ten counts. The V and J genes are TRBV5-1 and TRBJ1-2, with unresolved D. Germline V gene data show CDR1 as SGHRS and CDR2 as YFSETQ. The germline V and J ends were trimmed by 4 bases and 0 bases, with 10 bases remaining between them. The CDR3 length is 14 residues. The CDR3 is CASSASWANYGYTF. In DNA form, the CDR3 reads TGCGCCAGCAGCGCGTCGTGGGCTAACTATGGCTACACCTTC.

This clonotype was recorded at least ten times. The chain couples TRBV27 to TRBJ2-7; D not resolved. The ends were cut back, 5 bases at V and 2 bases at J, with 10 bases in the middle. This CDR3 is 13 amino acids long. Germline CDR1 and CDR2: MNHEY and SMNVEV (reference sequence). The CDR3 here is CASSPVGPYEQYF. The DNA for the CDR3 is TGTGCCAGCAGTCCCGTTGGGCCCTACGAGCAGTACTTC.

This clonotype has ten or more counts. The chain recombines TRBV7-8 with TRBJ1-5, with 7 bases matching TRBD1. V shed 5 bases, J shed 0 bases, and the junction held 4 bases outside the gene matches. The CDR3 runs 15 residues. The germline V gene has CDR1 SGHVS and CDR2 FQNEAQ. CDR3 region: CASSRQGPSNQPQHF. The CDR3 DNA is TGTGCCAGCAGCAGACAGGGACCTAGCAATCAGCCCCAGCATTTT.

In its sample, this clonotype was seen many times. The chain combines TRBV7-2 with TRBJ2-5; TRBD2 aligns across 12 bases. V shed 1 base and J 4 bases; nucleotides not matched to a gene: 10. Germline assignment: CDR1 SGHTA and CDR2 FQGNSA. The CDR3 sequence is 18 residues long. Written as DNA, the CDR3 is TGTGCCAGCAGCTTAGTTTCCCTAGCGGGGGGGCTAGGAGAGACCCAGTACTTC. Encoded protein: CASSLVSLAGGLGETQYF.

At least ten counts were recorded for this clonotype. V usage is TRBV7-9 and J usage is TRBJ2-5; D not resolved. This CDR3 region has 12 residues. The V end was cut by 4 bases, the J end by 5 bases, with 8 bases between. The germline gives CDR1 SEHNR, CDR2 FQNEAQ (reference sequence). In DNA, the CDR3 is TGTGCCAGCAGCTCCCCCATCGAGACCCAGTACTTC. As protein: CASSSPIETQYF.

This clonotype was counted many times. The chain combines TRBV27 with TRBJ2-7; D is unresolved. The CDR3 spans 13 residues. Germline V gene sequence: CDR1 MNHEY, CDR2 SMNVEV (reference sequence). Trimming removed 5 bases from V and 6 bases from J, with 14 bases in between. The CDR3 bases are TGTGCCAGCAGTGTGTCTTGGACGACCGAGCAGTACTTC. Translation gives CASSVSWTTEQYF.

This clonotype was seen repeatedly, ten times or more. The chain joins TRBV6-5 to TRBJ1-2; weak D call: TRBD1 (5 bases). Trimming took 6 bases from V and 0 from J, leaving 11 bases between them. Per germline, CDR1 MNHEY and CDR2 SVGAGI. The CDR3 extends over 14 amino acids. The CDR3 nucleotides are TGTGCCAGCAGGGAGACAGTTTCTAACTATGGCTACACCTTC. It specifies CASRETVSNYGYTF.

The sample holds many counts of this clonotype. CDR3 DNA sequence: TGTGCCAGCGCCAGACTTAATGAAAAACTGTTTTTT. The encoded protein is CASARLNEKLFF. The chain joins TRBV12-3 or TRBV12-4 to TRBJ1-4, with unresolved D. Trimming took 8 bases from V and 4 from J, leaving 8 bases between them. The CDR3 sequence is 12 residues long.

This chain connects TRBV12-3 or TRBV12-4 to TRBJ1-1; maybe TRBD1 (5 bases). The germline V and J ends were trimmed by 1 base and 4 bases, with 13 bases remaining between them. The CDR3 totals 15 residues. The CDR3 reads CASSLGAGRATEAFF. The CDR3 coding sequence is TGTGCCAGCAGTTTAGGGGCAGGGCGGGCCACTGAAGCTTTCTTT.

Turning to this clonotype: This may be a read error: a much more frequent sequence differs by one nucleotide. The chain uses TRBV3-1 and TRBJ2-1, with D possibly being TRBD2 (6 bases). Trimming left V 9 bases short and J 7 bases short, with 7 bases between. Germline V gene lookup returns CDR1 LGHDT and CDR2 YNNKEL (reference sequence). The CDR3 contains 10 residues. DNA for the CDR3: TGTGCCAGAAGCGGGAATGAGCAGTTCTTC. Translating it yields CARSGNEQFF.

This clonotype was counted ten times or more. The chain uses TRBV29-1 and TRBJ1-5; possible D gene TRBD1, 5 bases. CDR1 is SQVTM, CDR2 ANQGSEA, per germline. CDR3 length equals 15 residues. Trimming shortened V by 0 bases and J by 2 bases, and 11 bases separated the two germline ends. The DNA of the CDR3 is TGCAGCGTTGAAGAGCCGGGAGGGGGCAATCAGCCCCAGCATTTT. Translated, it gives CSVEEPGGGNQPQHF.

This clonotype has ten or more counts. One junction end does not reproduce the germline sequence, and a read error may be involved. The CDR3 spells CASSESGRLIF. Written as DNA, the CDR3 is TGTGCCAGCAGTGAATCGGGTCGTCTAATCTTC. J is TRBJ2-5 and V is TRBV2; D ambiguous. Germline loops: CDR1 SNHLY, CDR2 FYNNEI. The CDR3 is 11 residues long.

This clonotype was detected many times. The chain combines TRBV5-1 with TRBJ1-6; 9 bases align to TRBD1. V gave up 4 bases and J gave up 6 bases; unmatched junction bases: 5. CDR1 and CDR2 (germline): SGHRS, YFSETQ. This CDR3 region has 15 residues. CDR3 nucleotide sequence: TGCGCCAGCAGCATCGGGACAGGGAGTAATTCACCCCTCCACTTT. This sequence encodes CASSIGTGSNSPLHF. The entire variable domain, with the rest obtained from reference TRBV5-1 and TRBJ1-6, is as follows: KAGVTQTPRYLIKTRGQQVTLSCSPISGHRSVSWYQQTPGQGLQFLFEYFSETQRNKGNFPGRFSGRQFSNSRSEMNVSTLELGDSALYLCASSIGTGSNSPLHFGNGTRLTVT.

This clonotype was recorded many times. This rearrangement joins TRBV20-1 to TRBJ2-3; D is perhaps TRBD2 (6 bases). V was clipped by 1 base and J by 2 bases, with 16 bases between them. The germline CDR1 and CDR2 sequences are DFQATT and SNEGSKA (reference sequence). The CDR3 length is 16 residues. CDR3 amino acids: CSARGGREIFTDTQYF. The DNA for the CDR3 is TGCAGTGCTAGAGGTGGCCGGGAGATCTTCACAGATACGCAGTATTTT.

This clonotype was seen ten or more times. This chain connects TRBV5-1 to TRBJ1-1, with D unresolved. Trimming shortened V by 0 bases and J by 4 bases, and 7 bases separated the two germline ends. This CDR3 region has 13 residues. Germline V gene data show CDR1 as SGHRS and CDR2 as YFSETQ. This chain's CDR3 is CASSLVGITEAFF. The CDR3 DNA reads as TGCGCCAGCAGCTTGGTCGGAATCACTGAAGCTTTCTTT.

This clonotype was detected ten times or more. V usage is TRBV20-1 and J usage is TRBJ1-6, with 7 positions matching TRBD1. The CDR3 sequence is 13 residues long. The V gene's germline CDR1 is DFQATT and CDR2 SNEGSKA (reference sequence). The V and J ends lost 5 bases and 7 bases, in that order; junction bases with no gene match: 5. CDR3 protein: CSAAGTANSPLHF. The DNA for the CDR3 is TGCAGTGCTGCCGGGACAGCAAATTCACCCCTCCACTTT.

The sample holds many counts of this clonotype. The chain carries TRBV12-3 or TRBV12-4 and TRBJ2-1; D not resolved. This CDR3 has 12 residues. The V gene lost 1 base and the J gene lost 6 bases, with 4 bases spanning the gap. The CDR3 coding sequence is TGTGCCAGCAGTTTAGTTTCCAATGAGCAGTTCTTC. It codes for CASSLVSNEQFF.

The sample holds many counts of this clonotype. The genes are TRBV3-1 and TRBJ1-6; TRBD1 might be the D (5 bases). CDR3 length equals 16 residues. The germline V gene encodes CDR1 LGHDT and CDR2 YNNKEL (reference sequence). Trimming stripped 1 base from V and 5 bases from J, with 12 bases between. DNA for the CDR3: TGTGCCAGCAGCCAAGTCCAGGGACTGAATAATTCACCCCTCCACTTT. As protein: CASSQVQGLNNSPLHF.

This clonotype has at least ten counts. The J gene is TRBJ1-1, the V gene TRBV29-1; no reliable D call. The CDR3 loop spans 14 amino acids. Trimming pared 0 bases from V and 4 bases from J, leaving 12 bases between. Germline-derived CDR1 and CDR2 are SQVTM and ANQGSEA. CDR3 protein: CSVEDLGGSTEAFF. CDR3 DNA sequence: TGCAGCGTTGAAGATCTGGGCGGGAGCACTGAAGCTTTCTTT.

This clonotype was observed at least ten times. This chain links TRBV6-5 with TRBJ1-5; 7 positions agree with TRBD1. V shed 5 bases, J shed 4 bases, and the junction held 5 bases outside the gene matches. This CDR3 contains 14 residues. Germline V gives CDR1 MNHEY, CDR2 SVGAGI. The CDR3 DNA sequence: TGTGCCAGCAGTCCCGGGACAGCTAATCAGCCCCAGCATTTT. Translated, it gives CASSPGTANQPQHF.

The table lists this clonotype with many counts. This chain joins TRBV20-1 and TRBJ1-6; the match to TRBD1 covers 10 bases. Germline lookup yields CDR1 DFQATT and CDR2 SNEGSKA (reference sequence). The V segment lost 6 bases and the J segment 0 bases; nucleotides outside the gene matches: 2. The CDR3 covers 15 residues. CDR3 DNA sequence: TGCAGTGCGAGGGACAGGGGCTCCTATAATTCACCCCTCCACTTT. It yields the protein CSARDRGSYNSPLHF.

This clonotype turned up a few times. This CDR3 is CASNQGPNYGYTF. The DNA for the CDR3 is TGTGCCAGCAACCAAGGTCCTAACTATGGCTACACCTTC. The rearrangement uses TRBV6-6 and TRBJ1-2; unclear D gene. Germline CDR1 is MNHNY and CDR2 is SVGAGI (reference sequence). Trimming left V 7 bases short and J 0 bases short, with 9 bases between. This CDR3 contains 13 residues.

This clonotype has ten or more counts. The V call is TRBV20-1, the J call TRBJ2-5; TRBD2 aligns across 7 bases. The length of the CDR3 is 17 residues. Germline lookup yields CDR1 DFQATT and CDR2 SNEGSKA (reference sequence). Trimming took 3 bases from V and 6 from J; bases not matched to a gene: 19. The CDR3 sequence is CSASNWGGGPRTQTQYF. The CDR3, as DNA: TGCAGTGCTAGTAATTGGGGGGGTGGACCAAGAACGCAGACCCAGTACTTC.

This clonotype was recorded a few times. This chain joins TRBV20-1 and TRBJ2-1, with D possibly TRBD2 on 6 matching bases. The CDR3 is 12 amino acids. The germline V gene has CDR1 DFQATT and CDR2 SNEGSKA (reference sequence). V dropped 3 bases and J dropped 8 bases, with 11 bases sitting between them. CDR3 sequence reads: CSASFAGYEQFF. Here the CDR3 DNA reads TGCAGTGCTAGTTTTGCGGGATATGAGCAGTTCTTC.

This clonotype appeared many times. The chain couples TRBV10-2 to TRBJ2-4; D unclear. This CDR3 has 14 amino acids. V lost 3 bases to trimming and J lost 1 base, with 7 bases between them. In germline, CDR1 is WSHSY, CDR2 SAAADI. The CDR3 protein is CASSDLGAKNIQYF. The CDR3 DNA is TGCGCCAGCAGTGATCTAGGGGCCAAAAACATTCAGTACTTC.

In its sample, this clonotype was seen many times. The chain combines TRBV12-3 or TRBV12-4 with TRBJ1-5; tentative D call: TRBD1 (5 bases). V lost 5 bases and J 7 bases, leaving 15 bases between the germline ends. This CDR3 has 14 amino acids. CDR3 in amino acids: CASSDSSGFQPQHF. The CDR3 DNA is TGTGCCAGCAGTGATTCTTCAGGGTTCCAGCCCCAGCATTTT.

This clonotype has a count of ten or more. The chain carries TRBV10-2 and TRBJ2-7, with 11 bases matching TRBD2. V shed 2 bases, J shed 4 bases, and the junction held 1 base outside the gene matches. From germline, CDR1 is WSHSY and CDR2 SAAADI. The CDR3 sequence is 14 residues long. In nucleotides, the CDR3 is TGCGCCAGCAGTGAGCCTAGCGGGGGGTACGAGCAGTACTTC. Translated: CASSEPSGGYEQYF.

This sequence joins TRBV20-1 and TRBJ1-2; D gene ambiguous. The CDR3 has 12 residues. Germline assignment: CDR1 DFQATT and CDR2 SNEGSKA (reference sequence). Trimming left V 6 bases short and J 5 bases short, with 13 bases between. CDR3 sequence: CSAPNQQYGYTF. The CDR3 nucleotides read TGCAGTGCACCGAACCAGCAATATGGCTACACCTTC.

The genes are TRBV20-1 and TRBJ2-7; 8 bases map to TRBD2. The CDR3 loop spans 12 amino acids. V lost 7 bases to trimming and J lost 7 bases; unmatched junction nucleotides: 9. The germline gives CDR1 DFQATT, CDR2 SNEGSKA (reference sequence). The CDR3 DNA is TGCAGTGGGGGGCGGGGGGTTTGGGAGCAGTACTTC. This encodes CSGGRGVWEQYF.

This clonotype was detected many times. This chain connects TRBV4-1 to TRBJ2-4; no firm D call. This CDR3 contains 15 residues. Germline V lookup: CDR1 MGHRA, CDR2 YSYEKL. V lost 1 base, J lost 1 base, and 8 bases lay in between. CDR3 sequence reads: CASSQVGLAKNIQYF. In DNA form, the CDR3 reads TGCGCCAGCAGCCAAGTTGGCCTGGCCAAAAACATTCAGTACTTC.

Ten or more counts support this clonotype. Sequence at one end of the junction differs from germline and may be a read error. This chain joins TRBV27 and TRBJ1-4; TRBD1 matches 8 bases. The germline V gene has CDR1 MNHEY and CDR2 SMNVEV (reference sequence). CDR3 length: 14 residues. CDR3 in DNA: TGTGCCAGTAGTTCTGCGGGGACAGGAGAAAAACTGTTTTTT. Residues: CASSSAGTGEKLFF.